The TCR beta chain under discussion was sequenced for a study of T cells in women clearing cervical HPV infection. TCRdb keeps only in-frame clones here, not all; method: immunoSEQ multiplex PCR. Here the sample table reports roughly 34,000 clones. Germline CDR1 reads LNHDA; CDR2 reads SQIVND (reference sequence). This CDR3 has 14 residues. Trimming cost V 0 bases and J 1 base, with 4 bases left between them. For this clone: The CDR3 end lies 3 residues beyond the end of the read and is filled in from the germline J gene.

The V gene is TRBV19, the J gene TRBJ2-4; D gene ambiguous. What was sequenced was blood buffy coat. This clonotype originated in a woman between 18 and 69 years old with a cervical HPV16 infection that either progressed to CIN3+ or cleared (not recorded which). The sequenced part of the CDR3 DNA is TGTGCCAGTAGTATAGATAGCGCCAAAAACATT. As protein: CASSIDSAKNI. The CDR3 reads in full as CASSIDSAKNIQYF.